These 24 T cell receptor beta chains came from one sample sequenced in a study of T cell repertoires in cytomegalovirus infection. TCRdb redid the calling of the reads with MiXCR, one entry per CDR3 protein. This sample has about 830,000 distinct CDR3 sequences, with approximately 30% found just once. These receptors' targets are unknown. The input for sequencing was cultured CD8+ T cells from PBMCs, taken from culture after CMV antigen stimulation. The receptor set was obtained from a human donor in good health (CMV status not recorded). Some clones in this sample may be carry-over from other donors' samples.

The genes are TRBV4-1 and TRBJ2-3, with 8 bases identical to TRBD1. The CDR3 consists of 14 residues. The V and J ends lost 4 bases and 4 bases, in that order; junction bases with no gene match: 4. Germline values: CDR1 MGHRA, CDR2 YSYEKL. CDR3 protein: CASSRRQGSDTQYF. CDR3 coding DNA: TGCGCCAGCAGCCGCCGACAGGGGTCAGATACGCAGTATTTT.

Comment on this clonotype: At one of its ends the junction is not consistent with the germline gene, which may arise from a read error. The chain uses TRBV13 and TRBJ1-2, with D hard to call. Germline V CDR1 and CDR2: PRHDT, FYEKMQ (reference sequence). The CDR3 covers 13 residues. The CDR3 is CANSPDGNYGYTF. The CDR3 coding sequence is TGTGCCAACAGCCCCGACGGGAACTATGGCTACACCTTC.

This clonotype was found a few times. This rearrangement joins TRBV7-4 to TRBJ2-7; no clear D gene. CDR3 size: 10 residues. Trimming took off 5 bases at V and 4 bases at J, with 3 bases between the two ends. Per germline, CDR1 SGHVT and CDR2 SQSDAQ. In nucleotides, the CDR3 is TGTGCCAGCAGCCCTTACGAGCAGTACTTC. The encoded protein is CASSPYEQYF.

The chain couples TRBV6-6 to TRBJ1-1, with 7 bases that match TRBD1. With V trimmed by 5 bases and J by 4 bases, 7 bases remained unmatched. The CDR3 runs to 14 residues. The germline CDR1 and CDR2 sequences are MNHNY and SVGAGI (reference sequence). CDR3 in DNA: TGTGCCAGCAGTATACGGGACAGAGGCACTGAAGCTTTCTTT. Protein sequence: CASSIRDRGTEAFF.

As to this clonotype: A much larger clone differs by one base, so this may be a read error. In nucleotides, the CDR3 is TGTGCCAGCAGCTACCGGGACAGGGTCGATGAGCAGTTCTTC. Protein: CASSYRDRVDEQFF. The chain couples TRBV7-8 to TRBJ2-1; 9 bases line up with TRBD1. The germline CDR1 and CDR2 sequences are SGHVS and FQNEAQ. The junction had 6 bases not matched to a gene; V was cut back by 4 bases and J by 8 bases. The CDR3 contains 14 residues.

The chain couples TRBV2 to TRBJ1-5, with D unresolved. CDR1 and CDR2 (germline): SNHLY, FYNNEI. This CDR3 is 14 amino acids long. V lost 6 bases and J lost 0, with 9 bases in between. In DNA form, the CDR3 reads TGTGCCAGCAGGAGGACGGATAGCAATCAGCCCCAGCATTTT. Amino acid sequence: CASRRTDSNQPQHF.

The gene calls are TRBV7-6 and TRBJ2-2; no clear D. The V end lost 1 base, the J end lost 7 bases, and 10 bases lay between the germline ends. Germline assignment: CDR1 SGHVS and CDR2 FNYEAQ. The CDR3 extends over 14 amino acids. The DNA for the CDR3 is TGTGCCAGCAGCTTAGAAAGTACGGGCGGGGAGCTGTTTTTT. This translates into CASSLESTGGELFF.

The CDR3 nucleotides are TGTGCCAGCAGCTTAAACGGGGACCTCTACAATGAGCAGTTCTTC. Protein sequence: CASSLNGDLYNEQFF. The chain combines TRBV7-9 with TRBJ2-1; D is possibly TRBD1 or TRBD2 (5 bases each). The CDR3 is 15 residues long. Between the trimmed V and J ends, which lost 2 bases and 3 bases, there was a span of 11 bases. Germline CDR1 and CDR2: SEHNR and FQNEAQ (reference sequence).

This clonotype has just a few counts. The CDR3 sequence is CASSSGLAGILNEQFF. DNA for the CDR3: TGTGCCAGCAGCTCAGGACTAGCGGGGATCCTCAATGAGCAGTTCTTC. The chain recombines TRBV7-3 with TRBJ2-1, with 12 bases lining up with TRBD2. Germline values: CDR1 SGHTA, CDR2 FQGTGA. The CDR3 is 16 amino acids. The V segment lost 4 bases and the J segment 6 bases; nucleotides outside the gene matches: 7.

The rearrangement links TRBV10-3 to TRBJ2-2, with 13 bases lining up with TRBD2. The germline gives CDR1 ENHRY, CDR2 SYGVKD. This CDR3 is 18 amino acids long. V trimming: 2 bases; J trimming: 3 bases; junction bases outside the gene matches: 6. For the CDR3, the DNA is TGTGCCATCAGTGAGACTAGCGGGGGGGATTTGGACACCGGGGAGCTGTTTTTT. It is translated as CAISETSGGDLDTGELFF.

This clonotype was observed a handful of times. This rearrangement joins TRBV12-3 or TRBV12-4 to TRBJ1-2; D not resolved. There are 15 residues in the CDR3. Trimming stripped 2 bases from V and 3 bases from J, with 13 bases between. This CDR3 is CASSLIGELDYGYTF. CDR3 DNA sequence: TGTGCCAGCAGTTTAATCGGGGAATTAGACTATGGCTACACCTTC.

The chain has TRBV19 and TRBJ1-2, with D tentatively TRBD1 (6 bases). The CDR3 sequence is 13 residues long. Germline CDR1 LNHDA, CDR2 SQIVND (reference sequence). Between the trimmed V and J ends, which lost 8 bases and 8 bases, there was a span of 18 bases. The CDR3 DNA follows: TGTGCCAGTCGGGCCGAGGGGACACACGGCTACACCTTC. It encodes CASRAEGTHGYTF. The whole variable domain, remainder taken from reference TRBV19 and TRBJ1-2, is DGGITQSPKYLFRKEGQNVTLSCEQNLNHDAMYWYRQDPGQGLRLIYYSQIVNDFQKGDIAEGYSVSREKKESFPLTVTSAQKNPTAFYLCASRAEGTHGYTFGSGTRLTVV.

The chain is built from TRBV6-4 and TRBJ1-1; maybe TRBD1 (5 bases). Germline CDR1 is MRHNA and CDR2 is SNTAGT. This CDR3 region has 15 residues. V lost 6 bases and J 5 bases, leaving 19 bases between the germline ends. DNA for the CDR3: TGTGCCAGCAGGGATTCTACCACAGGATCGACTGAAGCTTTCTTT. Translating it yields CASRDSTTGSTEAFF.

CDR3 sequence: CASKLAGQETQYF. As DNA, the CDR3 is TGTGCCAGCAAACTAGCGGGGCAAGAGACCCAGTACTTC. The gene calls are TRBV6-1 and TRBJ2-5, with 10 bases aligning to TRBD2. Germline V gene data show CDR1 as MNHNS and CDR2 as SASEGT. This CDR3 is 13 amino acids long. With V trimmed by 7 bases and J by 2 bases, 1 base remained unmatched.

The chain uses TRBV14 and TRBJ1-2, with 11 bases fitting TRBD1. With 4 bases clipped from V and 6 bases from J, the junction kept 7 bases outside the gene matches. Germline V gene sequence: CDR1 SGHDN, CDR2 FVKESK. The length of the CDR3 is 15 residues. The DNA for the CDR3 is TGTGCCAGCAGCCTCTGGACAGGGGGCGCCGATGGCTACACCTTC. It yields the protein CASSLWTGGADGYTF.

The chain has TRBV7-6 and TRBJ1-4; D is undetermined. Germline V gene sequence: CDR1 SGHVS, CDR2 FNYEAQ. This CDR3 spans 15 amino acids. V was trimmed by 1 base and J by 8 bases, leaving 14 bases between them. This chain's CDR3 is CASSLEAAAGEKLFF. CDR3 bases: TGTGCCAGCAGCTTAGAGGCCGCCGCGGGAGAAAAACTGTTTTTT. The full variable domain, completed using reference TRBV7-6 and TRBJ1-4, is GAGVSQSPRYKVTKRGQDVALRCDPISGHVSLYWYRQALGQGPEFLTYFNYEAQQDKSGLPNDRFSAERPEGSISTLTIQRTEQRDSAMYRCASSLEAAAGEKLFFGSGTQLSVL.

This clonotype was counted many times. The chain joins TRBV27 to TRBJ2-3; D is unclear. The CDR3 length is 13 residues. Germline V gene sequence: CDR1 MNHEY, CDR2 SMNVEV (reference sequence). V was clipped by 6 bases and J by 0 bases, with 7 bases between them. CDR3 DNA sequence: TGTGCCAGCAGCTACCTCAGCACAGATACGCAGTATTTT. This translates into CASSYLSTDTQYF.

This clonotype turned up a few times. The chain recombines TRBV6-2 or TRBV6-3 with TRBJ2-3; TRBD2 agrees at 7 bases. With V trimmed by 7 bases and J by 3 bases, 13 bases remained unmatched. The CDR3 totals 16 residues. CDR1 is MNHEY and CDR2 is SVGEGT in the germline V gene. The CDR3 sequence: CASTRVLASGTDTQYF. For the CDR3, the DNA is TGTGCCAGCACGAGGGTACTAGCGAGCGGGACAGATACGCAGTATTTT.

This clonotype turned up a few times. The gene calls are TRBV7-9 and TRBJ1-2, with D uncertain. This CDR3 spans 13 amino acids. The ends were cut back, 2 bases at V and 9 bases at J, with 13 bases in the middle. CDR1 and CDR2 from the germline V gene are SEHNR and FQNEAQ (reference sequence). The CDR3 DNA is TGTGCCAGCAGCTTACCGGACGGCAAAAGCTACACCTTC. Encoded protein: CASSLPDGKSYTF. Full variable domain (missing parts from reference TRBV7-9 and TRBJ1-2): DTGVSQNPRHKITKRGQNVTFRCDPISEHNRLYWYRQTLGQGPEFLTYFQNEAQLEKSRLLSDRFSAERPKGSFSTLEIQRTEQGDSAMYLCASSLPDGKSYTFGSGTRLTVV.

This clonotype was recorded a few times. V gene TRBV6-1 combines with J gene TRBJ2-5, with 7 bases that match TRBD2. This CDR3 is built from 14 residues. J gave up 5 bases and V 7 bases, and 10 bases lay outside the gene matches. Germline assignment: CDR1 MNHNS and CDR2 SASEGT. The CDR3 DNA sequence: TGTGCCAGCATCCTAAGTTGGGGGGGTGAGACCCAGTACTTC. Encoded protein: CASILSWGGETQYF.

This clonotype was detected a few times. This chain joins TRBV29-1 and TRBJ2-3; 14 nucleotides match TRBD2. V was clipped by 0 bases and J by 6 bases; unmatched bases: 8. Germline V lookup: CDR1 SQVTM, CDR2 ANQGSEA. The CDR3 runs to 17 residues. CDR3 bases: TGCAGCGTTGAAGATCTTCAGACTAGCGGGGGGGTCGATACGCAGTATTTT. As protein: CSVEDLQTSGGVDTQYF.

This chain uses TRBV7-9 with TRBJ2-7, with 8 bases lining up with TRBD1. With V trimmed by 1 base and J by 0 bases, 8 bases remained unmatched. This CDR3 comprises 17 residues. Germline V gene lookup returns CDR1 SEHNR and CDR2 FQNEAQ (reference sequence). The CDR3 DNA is TGTGCCAGCAGCTTAGACGCCTGGACAGGGATCTCCTACGAGCAGTACTTC. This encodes CASSLDAWTGISYEQYF.

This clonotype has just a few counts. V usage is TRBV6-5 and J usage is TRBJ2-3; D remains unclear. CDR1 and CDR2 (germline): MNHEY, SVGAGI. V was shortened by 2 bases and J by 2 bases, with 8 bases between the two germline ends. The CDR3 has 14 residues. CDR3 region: CASSYRFATDTQYF. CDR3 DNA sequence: TGTGCCAGCAGTTACAGGTTTGCCACAGATACGCAGTATTTT.

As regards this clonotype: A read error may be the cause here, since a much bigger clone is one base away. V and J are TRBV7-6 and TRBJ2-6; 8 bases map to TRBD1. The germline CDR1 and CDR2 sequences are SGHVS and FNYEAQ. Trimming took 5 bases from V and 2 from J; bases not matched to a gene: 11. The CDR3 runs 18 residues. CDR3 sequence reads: CASSHWTGRITGANVLTF. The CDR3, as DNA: TGTGCCAGCAGCCACTGGACAGGGAGAATAACTGGGGCCAACGTCCTGACTTTC.